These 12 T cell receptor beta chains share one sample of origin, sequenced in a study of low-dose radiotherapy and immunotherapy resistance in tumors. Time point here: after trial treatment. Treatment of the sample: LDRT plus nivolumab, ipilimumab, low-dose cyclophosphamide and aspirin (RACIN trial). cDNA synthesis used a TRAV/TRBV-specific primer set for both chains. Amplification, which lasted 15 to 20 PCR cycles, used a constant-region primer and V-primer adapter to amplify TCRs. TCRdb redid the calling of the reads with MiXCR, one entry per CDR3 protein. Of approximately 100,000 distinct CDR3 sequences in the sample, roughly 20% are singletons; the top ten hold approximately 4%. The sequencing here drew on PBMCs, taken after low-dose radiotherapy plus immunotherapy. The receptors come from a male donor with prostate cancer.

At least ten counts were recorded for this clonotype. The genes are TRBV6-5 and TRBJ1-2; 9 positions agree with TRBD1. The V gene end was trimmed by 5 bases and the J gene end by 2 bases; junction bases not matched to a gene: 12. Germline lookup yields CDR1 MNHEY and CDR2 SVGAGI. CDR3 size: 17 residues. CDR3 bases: TGTGCCAGCAGTCGTCCCGGACAGGGGACGGGAAACTATGGCTACACCTTC. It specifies CASSRPGQGTGNYGYTF.

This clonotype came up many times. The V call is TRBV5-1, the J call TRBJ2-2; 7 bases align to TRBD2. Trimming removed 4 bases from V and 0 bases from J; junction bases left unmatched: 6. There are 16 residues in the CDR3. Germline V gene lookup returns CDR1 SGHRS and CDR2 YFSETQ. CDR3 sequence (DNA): TGCGCCAGCAGCCTGTCAGCGGGGACGAACACCGGGGAGCTGTTTTTT. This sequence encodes CASSLSAGTNTGELFF.

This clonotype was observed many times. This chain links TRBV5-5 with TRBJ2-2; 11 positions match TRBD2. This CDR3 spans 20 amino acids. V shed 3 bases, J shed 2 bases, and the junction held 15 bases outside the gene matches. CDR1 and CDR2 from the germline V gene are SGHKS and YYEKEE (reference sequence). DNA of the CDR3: TGTGCCAGCAGCTACCGGCAAGGTGGGGGACTAGCGGTAAACACCGGGGAGCTGTTTTTT. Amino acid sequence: CASSYRQGGGLAVNTGELFF.

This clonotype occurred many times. In nucleotides, the CDR3 is TGTGCCAGCAGCTTAGAGTTTACAAGTGGAGAGACCCAGTACTTC. Residues: CASSLEFTSGETQYF. V usage is TRBV7-6 and J usage is TRBJ2-5; D not certain. V was cut by 1 base and J by 4 bases, with 13 bases left in between. This CDR3 contains 15 residues. Germline CDR1 SGHVS, CDR2 FNYEAQ. Full variable domain (rest looked up from reference TRBV7-6 and TRBJ2-5): GAGVSQSPRYKVTKRGQDVALRCDPISGHVSLYWYRQALGQGPEFLTYFNYEAQQDKSGLPNDRFSAERPEGSISTLTIQRTEQRDSAMYRCASSLEFTSGETQYFGPGTRLLVL.

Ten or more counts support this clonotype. CDR3 protein: CASSQDATTNEKLFF. The CDR3 nucleotides read TGTGCCAGCAGCCAAGATGCCACAACTAATGAAAAACTGTTTTTT. V gene TRBV14 combines with J gene TRBJ1-4; no definite D call. The CDR3 covers 15 residues. CDR1 is SGHDN, CDR2 FVKESK, per germline. Deletions cut 0 bases from V and 0 bases from J, with 5 bases between.

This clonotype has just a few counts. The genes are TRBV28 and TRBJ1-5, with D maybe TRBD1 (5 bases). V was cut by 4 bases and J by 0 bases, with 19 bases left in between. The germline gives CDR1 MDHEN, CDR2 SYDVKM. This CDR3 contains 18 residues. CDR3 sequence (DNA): TGTGCCAGCAGTTCCCCGCGCTGGGGGGGAAATAGCAATCAGCCCCAGCATTTT. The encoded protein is CASSSPRWGGNSNQPQHF.

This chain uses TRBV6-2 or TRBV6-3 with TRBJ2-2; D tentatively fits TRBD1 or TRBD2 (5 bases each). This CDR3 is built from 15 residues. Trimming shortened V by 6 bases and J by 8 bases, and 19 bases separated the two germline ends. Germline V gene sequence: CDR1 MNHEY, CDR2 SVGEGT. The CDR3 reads CASSSTQGAAGELFF. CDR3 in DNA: TGTGCCAGCAGCTCTACCCAGGGAGCAGCGGGGGAGCTGTTTTTT.

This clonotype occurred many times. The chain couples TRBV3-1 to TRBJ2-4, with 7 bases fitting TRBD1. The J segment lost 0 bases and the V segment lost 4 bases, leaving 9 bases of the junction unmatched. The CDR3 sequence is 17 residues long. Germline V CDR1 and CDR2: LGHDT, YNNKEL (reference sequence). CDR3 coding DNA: TGTGCCAGCAGCCCGGGACAGCAAGTTCTAGCCAAAAACATTCAGTACTTC. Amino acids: CASSPGQQVLAKNIQYF. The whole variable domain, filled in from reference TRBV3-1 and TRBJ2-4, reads DTAVSQTPKYLVTQMGNDKSIKCEQNLGHDTMYWYKQDSKKFLKIMFSYNNKELIINETVPNRFSPKSPDKAHLNLHINSLELGDSAVYFCASSPGQQVLAKNIQYFGAGTRLSVL.

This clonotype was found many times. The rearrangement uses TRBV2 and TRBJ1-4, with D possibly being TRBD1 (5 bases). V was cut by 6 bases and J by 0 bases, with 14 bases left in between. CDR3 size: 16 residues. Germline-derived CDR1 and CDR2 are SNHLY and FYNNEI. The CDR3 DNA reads TGTGCCAGCAGGCGGACTGCAGGGTCAACTAATGAAAAACTGTTTTTT. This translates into CASRRTAGSTNEKLFF.

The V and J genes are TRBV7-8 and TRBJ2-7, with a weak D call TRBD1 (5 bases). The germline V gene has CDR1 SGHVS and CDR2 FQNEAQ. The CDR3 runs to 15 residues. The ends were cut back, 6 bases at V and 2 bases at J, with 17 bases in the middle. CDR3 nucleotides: TGTGCCAGCAGTCCAGGGTCTTCAAGGCCCTACGAGCAGTACTTC. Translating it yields CASSPGSSRPYEQYF. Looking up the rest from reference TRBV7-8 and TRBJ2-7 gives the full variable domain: GAGVSQSPRYKVAKRGQDVALRCDPISGHVSLFWYQQALGQGPEFLTYFQNEAQLDKSGLPSDRFFAERPEGSVSTLKIQRTQQEDSAVYLCASSPGSSRPYEQYFGPGTRLTVT.

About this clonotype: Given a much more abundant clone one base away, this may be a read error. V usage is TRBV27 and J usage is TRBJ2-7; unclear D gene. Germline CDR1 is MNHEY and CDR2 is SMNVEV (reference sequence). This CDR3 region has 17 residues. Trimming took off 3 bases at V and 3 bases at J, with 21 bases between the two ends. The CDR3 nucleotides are TGTGCCAGCAGTTTGCTTTTGCCTGGGCCGCCGATCTACGAGCAGTACTTC. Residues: CASSLLLPGPPIYEQYF.

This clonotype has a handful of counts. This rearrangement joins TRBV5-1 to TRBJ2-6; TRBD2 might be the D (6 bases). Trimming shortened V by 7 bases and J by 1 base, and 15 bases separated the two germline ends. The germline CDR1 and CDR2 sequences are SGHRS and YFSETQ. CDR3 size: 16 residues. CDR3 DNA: TGCGCCAGCGGGACTGCCAGGATGTCTGGGGCCAACGTCCTGACTTTC. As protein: CASGTARMSGANVLTF.